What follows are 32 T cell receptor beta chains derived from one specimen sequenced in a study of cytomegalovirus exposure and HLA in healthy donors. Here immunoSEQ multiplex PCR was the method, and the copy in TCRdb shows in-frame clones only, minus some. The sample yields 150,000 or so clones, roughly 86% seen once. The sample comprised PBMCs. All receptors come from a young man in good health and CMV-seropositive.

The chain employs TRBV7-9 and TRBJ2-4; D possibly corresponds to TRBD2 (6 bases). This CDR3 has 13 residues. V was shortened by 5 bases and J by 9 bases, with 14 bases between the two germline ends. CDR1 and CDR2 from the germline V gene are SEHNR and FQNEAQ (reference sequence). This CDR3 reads CASSDLGGGIQYF. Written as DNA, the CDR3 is TGTGCCAGCAGCGACCTGGGGGGTGGCATTCAGTACTTC.

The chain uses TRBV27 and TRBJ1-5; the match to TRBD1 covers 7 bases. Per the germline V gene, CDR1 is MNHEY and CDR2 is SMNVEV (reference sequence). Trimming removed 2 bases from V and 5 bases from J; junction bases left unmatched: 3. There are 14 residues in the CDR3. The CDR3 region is CASSLRDSYQPQHF. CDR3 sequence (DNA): TGTGCCAGCAGTTTAAGGGACAGTTATCAGCCCCAGCATTTT.

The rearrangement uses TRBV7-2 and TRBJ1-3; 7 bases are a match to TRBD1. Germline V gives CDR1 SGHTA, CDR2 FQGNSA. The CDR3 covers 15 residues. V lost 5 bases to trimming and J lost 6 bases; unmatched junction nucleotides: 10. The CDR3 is CASSLGGGQLNTIYF. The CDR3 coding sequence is TGTGCCAGCAGCCTAGGAGGGGGACAGCTAAACACCATATATTTT.

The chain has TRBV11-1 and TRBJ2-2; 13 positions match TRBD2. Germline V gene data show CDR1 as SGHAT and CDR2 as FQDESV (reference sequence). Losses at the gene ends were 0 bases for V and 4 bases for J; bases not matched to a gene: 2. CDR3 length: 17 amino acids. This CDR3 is CASSLAGLAGATGELFF. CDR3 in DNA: TGTGCCAGCAGCTTAGCCGGACTAGCGGGGGCCACCGGGGAGCTGTTTTTT.

CDR3 coding DNA: TGTGCCAGTAGTATAGGGGTATTAGCGGGAAGAAGTTATGGTGAGCAGTTCTTC. It is translated as CASSIGVLAGRSYGEQFF. V and J are TRBV19 and TRBJ2-1, with 8 bases that match TRBD2. V dropped 1 base and J dropped 9; count of bases not matched to a gene: 17. The CDR3 runs to 18 residues. Germline V CDR1 and CDR2: LNHDA, SQIVND (reference sequence).

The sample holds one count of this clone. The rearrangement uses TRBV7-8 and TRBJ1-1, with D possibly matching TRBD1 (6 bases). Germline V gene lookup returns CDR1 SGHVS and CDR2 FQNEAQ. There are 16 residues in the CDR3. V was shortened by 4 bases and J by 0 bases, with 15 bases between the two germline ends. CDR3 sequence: CASSWSGGAMNTEAFF. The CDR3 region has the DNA TGTGCCAGCAGCTGGTCTGGGGGGGCCATGAACACTGAAGCTTTCTTT.

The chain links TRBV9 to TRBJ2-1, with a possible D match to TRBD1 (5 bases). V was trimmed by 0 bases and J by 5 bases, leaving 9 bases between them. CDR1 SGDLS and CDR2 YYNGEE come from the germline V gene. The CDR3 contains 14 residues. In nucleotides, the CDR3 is TGTGCCAGCAGCGTAGGGGGCCGCGACAATGAGCAGTTCTTC. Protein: CASSVGGRDNEQFF.

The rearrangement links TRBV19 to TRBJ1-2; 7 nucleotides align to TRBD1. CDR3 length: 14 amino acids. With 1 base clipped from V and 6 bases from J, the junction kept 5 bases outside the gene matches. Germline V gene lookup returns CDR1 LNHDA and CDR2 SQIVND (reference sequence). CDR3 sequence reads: CASSIAQTGHGYTF. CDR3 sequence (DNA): TGTGCCAGTAGTATAGCCCAGACAGGGCATGGCTACACCTTC.

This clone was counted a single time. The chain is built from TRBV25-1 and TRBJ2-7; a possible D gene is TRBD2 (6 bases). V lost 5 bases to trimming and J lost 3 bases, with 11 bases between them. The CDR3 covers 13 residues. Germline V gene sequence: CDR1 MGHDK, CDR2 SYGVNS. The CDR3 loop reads CASSPPGVYEQYF. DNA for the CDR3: TGTGCCAGCAGTCCCCCGGGGGTCTACGAGCAGTACTTC.

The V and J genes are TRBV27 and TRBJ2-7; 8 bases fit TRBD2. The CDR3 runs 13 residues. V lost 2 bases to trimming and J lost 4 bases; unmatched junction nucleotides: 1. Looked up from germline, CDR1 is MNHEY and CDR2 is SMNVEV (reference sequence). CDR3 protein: CASSLAGGYEQYF. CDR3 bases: TGTGCCAGCAGTTTAGCGGGGGGTTACGAGCAGTACTTC.

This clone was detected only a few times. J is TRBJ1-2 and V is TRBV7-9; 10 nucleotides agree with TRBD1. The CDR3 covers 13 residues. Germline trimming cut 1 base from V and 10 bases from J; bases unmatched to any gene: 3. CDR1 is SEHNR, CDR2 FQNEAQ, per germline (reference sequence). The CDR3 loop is CASSLDGTGAYTF. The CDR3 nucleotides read TGTGCCAGCAGCTTAGATGGGACAGGGGCCTACACCTTC.

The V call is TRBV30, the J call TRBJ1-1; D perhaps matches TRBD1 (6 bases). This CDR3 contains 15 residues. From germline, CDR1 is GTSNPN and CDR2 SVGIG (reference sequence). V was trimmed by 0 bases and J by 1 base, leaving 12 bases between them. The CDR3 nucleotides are TGTGCCTGGAGTGTTGGAAACAGGGCGAACACTGAAGCTTTCTTT. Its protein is CAWSVGNRANTEAFF.

The CDR3 sequence is CASSVSGHGGYTF. In nucleotides, the CDR3 is TGTGCCAGCAGCGTTTCGGGTCACGGTGGCTACACCTTC. The chain couples TRBV9 to TRBJ1-2; no clear D. The CDR3 extends over 13 amino acids. V was trimmed by 2 bases and J by 7 bases, leaving 12 bases between them. The germline V gene encodes CDR1 SGDLS and CDR2 YYNGEE.

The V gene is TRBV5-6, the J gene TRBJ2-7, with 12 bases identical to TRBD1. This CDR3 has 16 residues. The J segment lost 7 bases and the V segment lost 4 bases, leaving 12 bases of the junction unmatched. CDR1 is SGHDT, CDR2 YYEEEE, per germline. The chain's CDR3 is CASSARRDRGLWEQYF. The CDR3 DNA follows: TGTGCCAGCAGCGCCCGCCGGGACAGGGGGCTATGGGAGCAGTACTTC.

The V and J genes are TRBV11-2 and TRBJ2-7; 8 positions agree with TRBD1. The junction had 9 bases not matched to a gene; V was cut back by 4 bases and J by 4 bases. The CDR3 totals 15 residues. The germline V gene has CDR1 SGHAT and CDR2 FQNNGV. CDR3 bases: TGTGCCAGCAGCTCAATCAGGGGGCGTTCGTACGAGCAGTACTTC. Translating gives CASSSIRGRSYEQYF.

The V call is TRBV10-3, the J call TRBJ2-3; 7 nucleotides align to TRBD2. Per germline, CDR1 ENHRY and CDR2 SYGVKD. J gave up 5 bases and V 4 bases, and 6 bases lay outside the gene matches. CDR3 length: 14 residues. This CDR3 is CAISAGASGDTQYF. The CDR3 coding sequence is TGTGCCATCAGTGCAGGAGCTAGCGGAGATACGCAGTATTTT.

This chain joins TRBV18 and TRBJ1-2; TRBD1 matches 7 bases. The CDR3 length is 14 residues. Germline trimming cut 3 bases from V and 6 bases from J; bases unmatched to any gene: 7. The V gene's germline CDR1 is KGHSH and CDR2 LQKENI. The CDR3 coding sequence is TGTGCCAGCTCACCTAGGACAGGAATCCATGGCTACACCTTC. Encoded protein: CASSPRTGIHGYTF.

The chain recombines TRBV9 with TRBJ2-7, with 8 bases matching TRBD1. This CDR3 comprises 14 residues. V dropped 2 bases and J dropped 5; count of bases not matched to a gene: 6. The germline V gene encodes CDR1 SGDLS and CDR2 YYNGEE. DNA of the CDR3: TGTGCCAGCAGCGTTGGACAGGGATCGAACGAGCAGTACTTC. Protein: CASSVGQGSNEQYF. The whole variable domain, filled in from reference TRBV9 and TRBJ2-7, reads DSGVTQTPKHLITATGQRVTLRCSPRSGDLSVYWYQQSLDQGLQFLIQYYNGEERAKGNILERFSAQQFPDLHSELNLSSLELGDSALYFCASSVGQGSNEQYFGPGTRLTVT.

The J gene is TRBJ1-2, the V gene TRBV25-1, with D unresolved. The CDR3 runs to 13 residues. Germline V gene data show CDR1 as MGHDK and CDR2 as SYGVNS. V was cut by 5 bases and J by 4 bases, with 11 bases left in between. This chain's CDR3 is CASSLGPPYGYTF. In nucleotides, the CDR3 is TGTGCCAGCAGTCTAGGCCCCCCCTATGGCTACACCTTC.

The CDR3 DNA reads as TGTGCCAGCAGTGAGAAGGGGGTAGTCTATGGCTACACCTTC. Its translation: CASSEKGVVYGYTF. This chain links TRBV2 with TRBJ1-2; D is perhaps TRBD1 (6 bases). Germline CDR1 SNHLY, CDR2 FYNNEI. The CDR3 spans 14 residues. Trimming left V 3 bases short and J 4 bases short, with 12 bases between.

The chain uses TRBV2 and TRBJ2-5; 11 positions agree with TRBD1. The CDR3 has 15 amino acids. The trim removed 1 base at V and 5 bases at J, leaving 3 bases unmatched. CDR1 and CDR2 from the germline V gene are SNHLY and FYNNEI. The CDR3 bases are TGTGCCAGCAGTGAAGGGACAGGGGGCGACGAGACCCAGTACTTC. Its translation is CASSEGTGGDETQYF.

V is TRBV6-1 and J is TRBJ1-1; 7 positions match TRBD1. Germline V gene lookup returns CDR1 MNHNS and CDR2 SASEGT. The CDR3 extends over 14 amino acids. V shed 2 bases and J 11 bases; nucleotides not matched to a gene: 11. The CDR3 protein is CASSERQGVALAFF. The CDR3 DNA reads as TGTGCCAGCAGTGAAAGGCAGGGGGTCGCTTTGGCTTTCTTT.

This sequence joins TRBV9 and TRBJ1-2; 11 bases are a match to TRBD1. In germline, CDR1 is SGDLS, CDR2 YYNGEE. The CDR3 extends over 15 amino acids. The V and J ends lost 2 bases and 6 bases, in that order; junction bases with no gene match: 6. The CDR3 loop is CASSVSRGQGDGYTF. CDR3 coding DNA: TGTGCCAGCAGCGTTTCCCGGGGACAGGGGGATGGCTACACCTTC.

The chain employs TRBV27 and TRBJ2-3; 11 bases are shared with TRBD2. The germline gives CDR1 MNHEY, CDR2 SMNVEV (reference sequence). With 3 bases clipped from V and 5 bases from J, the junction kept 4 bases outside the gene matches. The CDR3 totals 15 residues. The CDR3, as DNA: TGTGCCAGCAGTTTTAGCGGGAGGGCCGGAGATACGCAGTATTTT. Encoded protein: CASSFSGRAGDTQYF.

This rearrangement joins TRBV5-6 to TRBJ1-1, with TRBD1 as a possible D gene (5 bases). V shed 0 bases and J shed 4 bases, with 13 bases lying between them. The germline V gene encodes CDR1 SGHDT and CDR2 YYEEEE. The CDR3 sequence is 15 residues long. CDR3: CASSLGQGKFTEAFF. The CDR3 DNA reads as TGTGCCAGCAGCTTGGGGCAGGGAAAATTCACTGAAGCTTTCTTT.

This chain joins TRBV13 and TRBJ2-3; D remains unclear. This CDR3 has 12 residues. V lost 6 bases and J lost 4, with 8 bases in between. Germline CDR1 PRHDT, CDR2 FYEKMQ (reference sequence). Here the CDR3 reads CASRFSADTQYF. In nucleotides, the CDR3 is TGTGCCAGCAGGTTTAGTGCAGATACGCAGTATTTT.

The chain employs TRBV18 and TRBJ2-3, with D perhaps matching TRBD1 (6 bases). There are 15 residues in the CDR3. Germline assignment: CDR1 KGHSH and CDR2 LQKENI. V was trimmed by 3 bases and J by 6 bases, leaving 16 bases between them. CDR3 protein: CASSPFHREGDTQYF. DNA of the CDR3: TGTGCCAGCTCACCTTTCCACAGGGAAGGTGATACGCAGTATTTT.

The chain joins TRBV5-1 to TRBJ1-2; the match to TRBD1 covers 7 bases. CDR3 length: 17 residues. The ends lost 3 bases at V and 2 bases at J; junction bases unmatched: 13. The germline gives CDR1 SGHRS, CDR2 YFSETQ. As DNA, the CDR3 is TGCGCCAGCAGCTATAGTTCATCAGGGACAGCCAACTATGGCTACACCTTC. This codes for CASSYSSSGTANYGYTF.

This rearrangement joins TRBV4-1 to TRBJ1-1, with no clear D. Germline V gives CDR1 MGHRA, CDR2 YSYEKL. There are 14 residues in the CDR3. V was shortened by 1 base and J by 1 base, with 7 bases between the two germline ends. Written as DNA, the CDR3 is TGCGCCAGCAGCCAAGCTGCAGGGAACACTGAAGCTTTCTTT. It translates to CASSQAAGNTEAFF.

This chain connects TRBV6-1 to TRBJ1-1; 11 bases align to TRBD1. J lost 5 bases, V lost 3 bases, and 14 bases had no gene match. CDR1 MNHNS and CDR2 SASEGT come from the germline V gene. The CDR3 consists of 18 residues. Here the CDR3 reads CASSEKIGQGALRTEAFF. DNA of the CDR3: TGTGCCAGCAGTGAGAAAATAGGACAGGGGGCTCTTCGGACTGAAGCTTTCTTT.

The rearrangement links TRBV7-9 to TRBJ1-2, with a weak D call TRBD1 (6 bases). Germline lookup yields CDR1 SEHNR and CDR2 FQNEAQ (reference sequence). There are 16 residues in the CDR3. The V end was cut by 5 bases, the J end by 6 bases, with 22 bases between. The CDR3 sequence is CASSSPLQTGNHGYTF. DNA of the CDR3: TGTGCCAGCAGCAGCCCTCTCCAAACAGGGAACCATGGCTACACCTTC. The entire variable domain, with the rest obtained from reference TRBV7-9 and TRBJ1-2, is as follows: DTGVSQNPRHKITKRGQNVTFRCDPISEHNRLYWYRQTLGQGPEFLTYFQNEAQLEKSRLLSDRFSAERPKGSFSTLEIQRTEQGDSAMYLCASSSPLQTGNHGYTFGSGTRLTVV.

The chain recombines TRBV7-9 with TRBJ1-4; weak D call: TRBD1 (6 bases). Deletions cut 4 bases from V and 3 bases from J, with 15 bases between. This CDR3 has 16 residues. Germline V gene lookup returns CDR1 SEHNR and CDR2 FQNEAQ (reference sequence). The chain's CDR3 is CASSSPRGGPNEKLFF. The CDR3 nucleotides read TGTGCCAGCAGCTCACCTAGGGGGGGACCTAATGAAAAACTGTTTTTT.